This TCR beta chain was obtained from a study of blood T cell repertoires in COVID-19. In the study overall: Acute and convalescent COVID-19 samples came from the United States, Italy and Spain. In each case, the material was cDNA or gDNA derived from T cells, B-cell-depleted T cells, or PBMCs.

Study processing details: Amplifying reference gene primers gave estimates of nucleated cell counts. TCRdb's copy holds only in-frame clones and misses some; the assay was immunoSEQ multiplex PCR. Clone size and V and J calls were adopted from that table, with D and trimming inferred from the DNA. Of around 110,000 clones in the sample, approximately 88% are singletons; the top ten hold around 7%. The sample comprised peripheral blood. This receptor was obtained from a man aged 50 to 59 with active or convalescent COVID-19.

The DNA for the CDR3 is TGTGCCAGCAGTTTAGAGGGACTAGCTTACGAGCAGTACTTC. The encoded protein is CASSLEGLAYEQYF. The rearrangement joins TRBV28 to TRBJ2-7; 9 bases are a match to TRBD2. Trimming cost V 2 bases and J 4 bases; bases outside gene matches: 3. The CDR3 sequence is 14 residues long. Germline V CDR1 and CDR2: MDHEN, SYDVKM.